This TCR beta chain was recorded in a study of OX40 agonist ivuxolimab in advanced cancers. Study background: An agonistic anti-OX40 (CD134) antibody, ivuxolimab, was used to treat the patients. The diagnoses of dose-escalation patients were hepatocellular carcinoma, melanoma, renal cell or head and neck cancer. Study-level results: With doses of 0.1 to 3.0 mg/kg, CD4+ and CD8+ blood T cells had undergone clonal expansion by week 6.

With respect to this clone: The target antigen is unknown.

Libraries were prepared by immunoSEQ multiplex PCR; TCRdb keeps only in-frame clonotypes and omits some of them. This sample yields tens of thousands of clones, of which approximately 89% are seen a single time; around an eighth belongs to the top ten. Drawing of blood for sampling happened at baseline, at cycle 4 day 1, and at cycle 7 day 1. The receptor was isolated from an adult with an advanced solid tumor such as melanoma, head and neck, liver or kidney cancer. Sample: CD4+ or CD8+ T cells sorted from blood, taken in a trial of the OX40 agonist ivuxolimab.

This CDR3 is CASSQARGGNTDTQYF. The DNA of the CDR3 is TGCGCCAGCAGCCAAGCAAGGGGGGGTAACACAGATACGCAGTATTTT. The chain combines TRBV4-1 with TRBJ2-3; D is possibly TRBD2 (7 bases). The CDR3 extends over 16 amino acids. The V end was cut by 1 base, the J end by 2 bases, with 13 bases between. Germline lookup yields CDR1 MGHRA and CDR2 YSYEKL.